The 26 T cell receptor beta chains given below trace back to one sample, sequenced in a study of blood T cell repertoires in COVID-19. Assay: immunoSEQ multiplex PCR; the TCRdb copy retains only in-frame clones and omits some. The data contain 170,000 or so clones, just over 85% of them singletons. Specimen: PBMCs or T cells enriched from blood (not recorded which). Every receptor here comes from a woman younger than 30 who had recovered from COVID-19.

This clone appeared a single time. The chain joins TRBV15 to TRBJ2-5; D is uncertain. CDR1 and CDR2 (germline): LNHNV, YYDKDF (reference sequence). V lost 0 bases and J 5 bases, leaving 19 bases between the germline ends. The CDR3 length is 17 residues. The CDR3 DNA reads TGTGCCACCAGCAGAGAGATGACCCCCCGGGTGTTGGAGACCCAGTACTTC. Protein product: CATSREMTPRVLETQYF.

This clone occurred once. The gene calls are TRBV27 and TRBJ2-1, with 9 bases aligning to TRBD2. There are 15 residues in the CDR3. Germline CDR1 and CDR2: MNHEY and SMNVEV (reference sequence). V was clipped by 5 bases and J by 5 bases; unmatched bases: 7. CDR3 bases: TGTGCCAGCAGTCCACTAGCGGGTGAGGACAATGAGCAGTTCTTC. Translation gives CASSPLAGEDNEQFF.

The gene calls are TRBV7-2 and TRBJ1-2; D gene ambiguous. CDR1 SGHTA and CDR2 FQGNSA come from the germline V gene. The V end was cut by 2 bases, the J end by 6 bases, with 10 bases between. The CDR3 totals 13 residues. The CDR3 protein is CASSLSGINGYTF. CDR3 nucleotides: TGTGCCAGCAGCTTATCCGGGATTAATGGCTACACCTTC.

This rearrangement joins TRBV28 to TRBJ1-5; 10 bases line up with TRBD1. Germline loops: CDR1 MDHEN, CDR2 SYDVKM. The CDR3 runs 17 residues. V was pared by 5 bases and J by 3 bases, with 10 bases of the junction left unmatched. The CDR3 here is CASSRLGTGEVNQPQHF. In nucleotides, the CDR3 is TGTGCCAGCAGTCGACTCGGGACAGGGGAAGTCAATCAGCCCCAGCATTTT.

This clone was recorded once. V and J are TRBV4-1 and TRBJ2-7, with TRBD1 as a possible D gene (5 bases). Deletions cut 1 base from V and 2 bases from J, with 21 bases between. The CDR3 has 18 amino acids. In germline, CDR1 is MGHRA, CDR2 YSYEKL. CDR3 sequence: CASSQGRMTGQRTYEQYF. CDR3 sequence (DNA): TGCGCCAGCAGCCAAGGACGAATGACCGGACAACGGACCTACGAGCAGTACTTC.

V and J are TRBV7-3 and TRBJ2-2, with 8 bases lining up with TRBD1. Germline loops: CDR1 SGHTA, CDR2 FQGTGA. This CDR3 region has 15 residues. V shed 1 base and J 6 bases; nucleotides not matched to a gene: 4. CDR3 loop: CASSLNPGGSGELFF. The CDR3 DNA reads TGTGCCAGCAGCTTAAACCCAGGGGGCTCCGGGGAGCTGTTTTTT.

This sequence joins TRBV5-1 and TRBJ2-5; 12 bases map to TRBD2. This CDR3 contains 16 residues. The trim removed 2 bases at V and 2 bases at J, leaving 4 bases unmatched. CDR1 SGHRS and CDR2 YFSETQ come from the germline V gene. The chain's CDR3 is CASSLLAGGPQETQYF. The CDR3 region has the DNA TGCGCCAGCAGCTTACTAGCGGGAGGCCCTCAAGAGACCCAGTACTTC.

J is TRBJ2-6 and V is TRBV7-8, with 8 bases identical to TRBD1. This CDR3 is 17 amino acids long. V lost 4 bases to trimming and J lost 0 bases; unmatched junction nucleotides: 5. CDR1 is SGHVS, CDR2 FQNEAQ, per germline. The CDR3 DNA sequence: TGTGCCAGCAGCTACAGGGGGACCCTCTCTGGGGCCAACGTCCTGACTTTC. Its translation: CASSYRGTLSGANVLTF.

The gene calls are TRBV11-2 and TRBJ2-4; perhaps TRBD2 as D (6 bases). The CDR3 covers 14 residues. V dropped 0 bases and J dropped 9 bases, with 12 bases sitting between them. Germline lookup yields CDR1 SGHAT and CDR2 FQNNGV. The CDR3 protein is CASSLEGGLGIQYF. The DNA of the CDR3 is TGTGCCAGCAGCTTAGAGGGGGGTCTTGGCATTCAGTACTTC.

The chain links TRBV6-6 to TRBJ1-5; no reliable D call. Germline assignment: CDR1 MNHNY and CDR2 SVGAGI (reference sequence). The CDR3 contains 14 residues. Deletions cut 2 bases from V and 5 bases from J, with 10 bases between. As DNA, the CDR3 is TGTGCCAGCAGTTACCCAGAAATCGATCAGCCCCAGCATTTT. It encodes CASSYPEIDQPQHF.

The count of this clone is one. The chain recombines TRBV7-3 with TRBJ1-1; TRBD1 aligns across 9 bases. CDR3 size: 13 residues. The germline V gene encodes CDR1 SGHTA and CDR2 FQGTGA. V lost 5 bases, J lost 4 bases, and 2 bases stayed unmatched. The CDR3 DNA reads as TGTGCCAGCAGCATACAGGGGGCCACTGAAGCTTTCTTT. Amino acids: CASSIQGATEAFF.

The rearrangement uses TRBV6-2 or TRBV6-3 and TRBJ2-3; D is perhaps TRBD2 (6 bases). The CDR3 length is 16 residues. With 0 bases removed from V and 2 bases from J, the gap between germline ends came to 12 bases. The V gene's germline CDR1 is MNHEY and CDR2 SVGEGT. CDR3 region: CASSYSELAYTDTQYF. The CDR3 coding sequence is TGTGCCAGCAGTTACTCCGAACTAGCTTACACAGATACGCAGTATTTT.

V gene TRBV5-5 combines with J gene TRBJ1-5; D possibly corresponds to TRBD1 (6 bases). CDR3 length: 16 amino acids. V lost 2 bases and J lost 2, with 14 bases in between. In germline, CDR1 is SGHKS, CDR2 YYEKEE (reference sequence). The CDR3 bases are TGTGCCAGCAGCTTTGAAGGGGGAGGGGGCAATCAGCCCCAGCATTTT. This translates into CASSFEGGGGNQPQHF. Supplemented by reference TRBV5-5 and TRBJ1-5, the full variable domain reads DAGVTQSPTHLIKTRGQQVTLRCSPISGHKSVSWYQQVLGQGPQFIFQYYEKEERGRGNFPDRFSARQFPNYSSELNVNALLLGDSALYLCASSFEGGGGNQPQHFGDGTRLSIL.

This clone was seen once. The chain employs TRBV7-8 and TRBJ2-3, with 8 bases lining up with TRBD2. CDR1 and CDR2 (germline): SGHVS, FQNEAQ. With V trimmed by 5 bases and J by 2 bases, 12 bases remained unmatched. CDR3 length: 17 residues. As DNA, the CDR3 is TGTGCCAGCAGCCCGCAGCTGGCGGGGGGACTCACAGATACGCAGTATTTT. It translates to CASSPQLAGGLTDTQYF.

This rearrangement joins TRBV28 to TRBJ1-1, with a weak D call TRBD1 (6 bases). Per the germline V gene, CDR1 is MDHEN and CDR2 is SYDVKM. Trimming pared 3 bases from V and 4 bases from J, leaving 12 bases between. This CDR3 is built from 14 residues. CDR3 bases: TGTGCCAGCAGTTTGTACAGGGATGGCACTGAAGCTTTCTTT. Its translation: CASSLYRDGTEAFF. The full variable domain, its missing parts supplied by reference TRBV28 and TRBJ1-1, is DVKVTQSSRYLVKRTGEKVFLECVQDMDHENMFWYRQDPGLGLRLIYFSYDVKMKEKGDIPEGYSVSREKKERFSLILESASTNQTSMYLCASSLYRDGTEAFFGQGTRLTVV.

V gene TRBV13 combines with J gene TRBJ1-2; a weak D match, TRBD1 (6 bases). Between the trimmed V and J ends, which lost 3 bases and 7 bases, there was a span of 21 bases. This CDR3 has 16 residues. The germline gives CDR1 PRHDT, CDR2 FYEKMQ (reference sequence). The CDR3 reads CASSFSTGLDLGGYTF. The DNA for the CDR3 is TGTGCCAGCAGCTTTAGCACAGGGTTAGATCTGGGTGGCTACACCTTC. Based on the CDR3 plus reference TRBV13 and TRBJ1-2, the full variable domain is AAGVIQSPRHLIKEKRETATLKCYPIPRHDTVYWYQQGPGQDPQFLISFYEKMQSDKGSIPDRFSAQQFSDYHSELNMSSLELGDSALYFCASSFSTGLDLGGYTFGSGTRLTVV.

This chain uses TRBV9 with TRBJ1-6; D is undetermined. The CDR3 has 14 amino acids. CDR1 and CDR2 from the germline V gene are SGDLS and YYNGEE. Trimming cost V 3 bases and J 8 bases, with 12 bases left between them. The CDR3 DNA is TGTGCCAGCAGCGGGTACAGCAACTATTCACCCCTCCACTTT. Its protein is CASSGYSNYSPLHF.

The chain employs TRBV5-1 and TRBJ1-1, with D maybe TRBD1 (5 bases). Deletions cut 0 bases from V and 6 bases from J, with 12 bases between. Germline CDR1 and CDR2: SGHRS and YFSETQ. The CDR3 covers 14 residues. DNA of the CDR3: TGCGCCAGCAGCTTGGCATTGGGGCAGCCTGAAGCTTTCTTT. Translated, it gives CASSLALGQPEAFF.

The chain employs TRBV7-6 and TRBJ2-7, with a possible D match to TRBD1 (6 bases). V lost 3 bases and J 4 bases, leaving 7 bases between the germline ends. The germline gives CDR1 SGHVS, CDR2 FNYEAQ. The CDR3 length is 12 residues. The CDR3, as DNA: TGTGCCAGCAGCTTGACAGGATACGAGCAGTACTTC. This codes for CASSLTGYEQYF.

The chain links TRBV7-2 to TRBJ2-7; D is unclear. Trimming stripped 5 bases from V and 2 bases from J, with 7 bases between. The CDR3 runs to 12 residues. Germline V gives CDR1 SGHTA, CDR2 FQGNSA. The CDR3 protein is CASSRHTYEQYF. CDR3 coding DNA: TGTGCCAGCAGCCGACATACCTACGAGCAGTACTTC. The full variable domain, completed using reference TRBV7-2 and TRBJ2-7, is GAGVSQSPSNKVTEKGKDVELRCDPISGHTALYWYRQSLGQGLEFLIYFQGNSAPDKSGLPSDRFSAERTGGSVSTLTIQRTQQEDSAVYLCASSRHTYEQYFGPGTRLTVT.

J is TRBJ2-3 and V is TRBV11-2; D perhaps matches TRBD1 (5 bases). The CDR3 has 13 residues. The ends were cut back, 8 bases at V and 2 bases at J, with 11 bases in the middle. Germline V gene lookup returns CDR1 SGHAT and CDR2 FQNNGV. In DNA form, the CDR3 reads TGTGCCAGCTCCAGGGAATACACAGATACGCAGTATTTT. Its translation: CASSREYTDTQYF.

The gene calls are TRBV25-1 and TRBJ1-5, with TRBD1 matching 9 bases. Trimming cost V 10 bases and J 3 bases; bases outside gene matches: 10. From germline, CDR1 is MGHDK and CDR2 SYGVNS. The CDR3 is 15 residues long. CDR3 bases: TGTGCCAAGTCCCCGGGACAGGGATTCAATCAGCCCCAGCATTTT. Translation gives CAKSPGQGFNQPQHF.

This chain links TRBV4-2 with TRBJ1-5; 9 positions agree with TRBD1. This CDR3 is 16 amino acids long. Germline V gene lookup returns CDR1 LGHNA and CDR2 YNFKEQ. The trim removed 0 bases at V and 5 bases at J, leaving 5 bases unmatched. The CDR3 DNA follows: TGTGCCAGCAGCCAAGAGACAGGGGGAACGTATCAGCCCCAGCATTTT. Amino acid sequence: CASSQETGGTYQPQHF.

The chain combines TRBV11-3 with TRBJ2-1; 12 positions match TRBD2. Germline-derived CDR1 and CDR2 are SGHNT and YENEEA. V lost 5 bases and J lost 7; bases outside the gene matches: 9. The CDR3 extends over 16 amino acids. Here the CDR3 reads CASSPTGTSGRNEQFF. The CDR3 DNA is TGTGCCAGCAGCCCAACCGGGACTAGCGGGCGTAATGAGCAGTTCTTC.

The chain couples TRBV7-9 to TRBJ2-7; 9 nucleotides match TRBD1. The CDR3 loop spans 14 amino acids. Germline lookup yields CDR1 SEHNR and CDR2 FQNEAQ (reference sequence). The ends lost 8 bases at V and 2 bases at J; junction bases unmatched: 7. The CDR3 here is CASVTGTGTYEQYF. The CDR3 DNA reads TGTGCCAGCGTTACCGGGACAGGGACCTACGAGCAGTACTTC.

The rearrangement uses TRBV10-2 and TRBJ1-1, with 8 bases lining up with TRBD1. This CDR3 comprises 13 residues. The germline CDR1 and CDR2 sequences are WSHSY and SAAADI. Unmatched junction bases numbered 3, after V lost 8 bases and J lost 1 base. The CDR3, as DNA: TGCGCCAGCGTTGGACAGGGGAACACTGAAGCTTTCTTT. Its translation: CASVGQGNTEAFF.